The 31 T cell receptor beta chains reported below all come from one sample, sequenced in a study of CD8+ T cells in alopecia areata. cDNA prepared by RNA extraction and subsequent reverse transcription served as the template for sequencing. The method was immunoSEQ multiplex PCR; TCRdb's version includes in-frame clones alone and lacks a portion of them. The data show about 200,000 clones, roughly two fifths seen once. The treatment was: oral pan-JAK inhibitor, 5-10 mg twice daily. Sample: CD4+ T cells sorted from blood, taken around week 31, from a patient treated with tofacitinib. All receptors come from a human donor with alopecia areata.

This clone was recorded a few times. Other DNA sequences of this sample code for an identical CDR3. The gene calls are TRBV30 and TRBJ1-5; D unclear. The CDR3 runs 14 residues. Germline-derived CDR1 and CDR2 are GTSNPN and SVGIG (reference sequence). The V end lost 1 base, the J end lost 0 bases, and 7 bases lay between the germline ends. This chain's CDR3 is CAWSGTLSNQPQHF. In nucleotides, the CDR3 is TGTGCCTGGAGTGGAACACTTAGCAATCAGCCCCAGCATTTT.

This clone has only a few counts. The V gene is TRBV6-6, the J gene TRBJ2-5; D is ambiguous. This CDR3 is built from 12 residues. The V end lost 7 bases, the J end lost 6 bases, and 12 bases lay between the germline ends. Looked up from germline, CDR1 is MNHNY and CDR2 is SVGAGI (reference sequence). The CDR3 here is CASTNFWKTQYF. The DNA for the CDR3 is TGTGCCAGCACCAACTTCTGGAAGACCCAGTACTTC.

The chain is built from TRBV4-1 and TRBJ2-7; unclear D gene. Trimming took off 1 base at V and 1 base at J, with 14 bases between the two ends. The CDR3 is made up of 16 amino acids. Germline V gives CDR1 MGHRA, CDR2 YSYEKL. The CDR3 DNA follows: TGCGCCAGCAGCCAAGCTTTCCGAGCGTCTTCCTACGAGCAGTACTTC. It codes for CASSQAFRASSYEQYF.

This clone showed up just a few times. The genes are TRBV28 and TRBJ2-7; TRBD1 aligns across 7 bases. Germline CDR1 MDHEN, CDR2 SYDVKM. Trimming cost V 8 bases and J 2 bases; bases outside gene matches: 6. The CDR3 spans 13 residues. The DNA for the CDR3 is TGTGCCAGCGGAAGACAGGGAGCCTACGAGCAGTACTTC. Protein product: CASGRQGAYEQYF.

This clone showed up just a few times. The chain uses TRBV7-2 and TRBJ2-7, with 10 nucleotides matching TRBD2. This CDR3 is 17 amino acids long. The V gene end was trimmed by 5 bases and the J gene end by 3 bases; junction bases not matched to a gene: 13. CDR1 SGHTA and CDR2 FQGNSA come from the germline V gene. This CDR3 is CASSATLGSGRFYEQYF. The CDR3 DNA follows: TGTGCCAGCAGCGCCACCTTGGGTAGCGGGAGGTTCTACGAGCAGTACTTC.

The chain has TRBV5-6 and TRBJ2-1; TRBD2 is a possible D gene (5 bases). V was clipped by 4 bases and J by 0 bases, with 8 bases between them. This CDR3 comprises 14 residues. Germline V lookup: CDR1 SGHDT, CDR2 YYEEEE. CDR3 nucleotide sequence: TGTGCCAGCAGCCGGGGTAGCTCCTACAATGAGCAGTTCTTC. It translates to CASSRGSSYNEQFF. Complete variable domain (other parts from reference TRBV5-6 and TRBJ2-1): DAGVTQSPTHLIKTRGQQVTLRCSPKSGHDTVSWYQQALGQGPQFIFQYYEEEERQRGNFPDRFSGHQFPNYSSELNVNALLLGDSALYLCASSRGSSYNEQFFGPGTRLTVL.

This clone was counted between two and nine times. The chain uses TRBV19 and TRBJ1-1, with D possibly matching TRBD1 (6 bases). Between the trimmed V and J ends, which lost 3 bases and 2 bases, there was a span of 19 bases. From germline, CDR1 is LNHDA and CDR2 SQIVND (reference sequence). The CDR3 has 17 residues. The CDR3 nucleotides read TGTGCCAGTAGTATTGTCAGGGGAGGGAACCGAAACACTGAAGCTTTCTTT. Translation gives CASSIVRGGNRNTEAFF.

This rearrangement joins TRBV6-6 to TRBJ2-3, with a possible D match to TRBD1 (7 bases). The CDR3 is 15 amino acids. The germline CDR1 and CDR2 sequences are MNHNY and SVGAGI (reference sequence). V gave up 4 bases and J gave up 3 bases, with 14 bases separating them. In DNA form, the CDR3 reads TGTGCCAGCAGTTCTGGCGGGACAGCTACAGATACGCAGTATTTT. Translated, it gives CASSSGGTATDTQYF.

This clone occurred a few times. The gene calls are TRBV11-2 and TRBJ1-3, with TRBD1 matching over 8 bases. V shed 5 bases and J 2 bases; nucleotides not matched to a gene: 5. Germline V lookup: CDR1 SGHAT, CDR2 FQNNGV. The CDR3 is 15 residues long. The CDR3 DNA reads TGTGCCAGCAGCGAGGGACAGGCCGCTGGAAACACCATATATTTT. Translated: CASSEGQAAGNTIYF.

The V and J genes are TRBV5-1 and TRBJ1-4; 9 bases agree with TRBD1. J lost 6 bases, V lost 4 bases, and 10 bases had no gene match. CDR1 SGHRS and CDR2 YFSETQ come from the germline V gene. The CDR3 length is 16 residues. The CDR3 coding sequence is TGCGCCAGCAGCCCTGGGACAGGGCCAAGGGATGAAAAACTGTTTTTT. This gives the protein CASSPGTGPRDEKLFF.

This clone turned up a few times. The chain uses TRBV4-1 and TRBJ2-1; 8 nucleotides line up with TRBD2. CDR1 is MGHRA, CDR2 YSYEKL, per germline. This CDR3 spans 14 amino acids. After removal of 8 bases from V and 8 bases from J, the junction contained 11 bases not matched to a gene. The CDR3 spells CASETGLGQDEQFF. Written as DNA, the CDR3 is TGCGCCAGCGAAACGGGACTAGGTCAAGATGAGCAGTTCTTC.

This chain uses TRBV7-7 with TRBJ2-5; weak D call: TRBD2 (6 bases). Between the trimmed V and J ends, which lost 2 bases and 1 base, there was a span of 14 bases. This CDR3 region has 16 residues. CDR1 is SSHAT, CDR2 FNYEAQ, per germline (reference sequence). CDR3 protein: CASSLRLDRSQETQYF. In nucleotides, the CDR3 is TGTGCCAGCAGCTTACGACTAGATCGGTCCCAAGAGACCCAGTACTTC.

The CDR3: CASSPGLAGVRETQYF. CDR3 nucleotides: TGTGCCAGCAGCCCGGGACTAGCGGGAGTAAGAGAGACCCAGTACTTC. The chain combines TRBV25-1 with TRBJ2-5; TRBD2 aligns across 14 bases. The CDR3 consists of 16 residues. From germline, CDR1 is MGHDK and CDR2 SYGVNS. V was clipped by 6 bases and J by 4 bases; unmatched bases: 7.

CDR3 nucleotide sequence: TGTGCCAGCAGCTTACCGGGACTAGCGGGCCTTACGCAGTATTTT. Translated: CASSLPGLAGLTQYF. The chain links TRBV11-2 to TRBJ2-3; 12 bases agree with TRBD2. Germline loops: CDR1 SGHAT, CDR2 FQNNGV. V was pared by 2 bases and J by 8 bases, with 5 bases of the junction left unmatched. The CDR3 is 15 amino acids.

The chain recombines TRBV2 with TRBJ1-2; TRBD1 is a possible D gene (6 bases). Germline CDR1 is SNHLY and CDR2 is FYNNEI. The CDR3 contains 12 residues. Trimming removed 4 bases at V and 4 bases at J, with 7 bases between. The CDR3 region has the DNA TGTGCCAGCAGTGGGACAGCCTATGGCTACACCTTC. Its translation: CASSGTAYGYTF.

This clone was observed a handful of times. The V gene is TRBV4-1, the J gene TRBJ2-3, with D perhaps being TRBD1 or TRBD2 (5 bases each). Germline V lookup: CDR1 MGHRA, CDR2 YSYEKL. There are 15 residues in the CDR3. The V end lost 3 bases, the J end lost 0 bases, and 10 bases lay between the germline ends. Written as DNA, the CDR3 is TGCGCCAGCAGCCACGGGACGGTTAGCACAGATACGCAGTATTTT. Its translation: CASSHGTVSTDTQYF.

This chain uses TRBV25-1 with TRBJ1-4; D is uncertain. The CDR3 spans 11 residues. CDR1 is MGHDK and CDR2 is SYGVNS in the germline V gene. V lost 11 bases to trimming and J lost 7 bases, with 11 bases between them. The CDR3 here is CAGGLGEKLFF. The CDR3 DNA follows: TGTGCCGGAGGATTGGGTGAAAAACTGTTTTTT.

The rearrangement joins TRBV10-3 to TRBJ2-3, with 7 bases fitting TRBD1. Trimming took 8 bases from V and 6 from J; bases not matched to a gene: 11. Germline V gene sequence: CDR1 ENHRY, CDR2 SYGVKD. This CDR3 has 14 residues. The CDR3 DNA sequence: TGTGCCATCCGTATCGACAGGGAAATTGATACGCAGTATTTT. Its protein is CAIRIDREIDTQYF.

The chain carries TRBV11-2 and TRBJ2-2; D gene ambiguous. This CDR3 region has 16 residues. Looked up from germline, CDR1 is SGHAT and CDR2 is FQNNGV. V dropped 2 bases and J dropped 1 base, with 11 bases sitting between them. The chain's CDR3 is CASSLFGQKNTGELFF. In DNA form, the CDR3 reads TGTGCCAGCAGCTTATTTGGGCAAAAGAACACCGGGGAGCTGTTTTTT.

This clone occurred a few times. This rearrangement joins TRBV4-1 to TRBJ2-5; 9 positions agree with TRBD2. Germline V gene data show CDR1 as MGHRA and CDR2 as YSYEKL. With 1 base clipped from V and 5 bases from J, the junction kept 17 bases outside the gene matches. This CDR3 comprises 19 residues. In DNA, the CDR3 is TGCGCCAGCAGCCAAGTTTTTCTAGCGGGAAGCAGGGCGGCGGAGACCCAGTACTTC. It yields the protein CASSQVFLAGSRAAETQYF.

The chain uses TRBV5-1 and TRBJ2-7; D is unresolved. The germline V gene encodes CDR1 SGHRS and CDR2 YFSETQ. The CDR3 has 14 residues. V lost 0 bases to trimming and J lost 8 bases, with 15 bases between them. CDR3 DNA: TGCGCCAGCAGCTTGGGTGACTTATCCCTCCAGCAGTACTTC. Its translation is CASSLGDLSLQQYF.

V and J are TRBV4-1 and TRBJ1-2, with 7 nucleotides matching TRBD1. Germline V CDR1 and CDR2: MGHRA, YSYEKL. The CDR3 length is 15 residues. J gave up 8 bases and V 1 base, and 10 bases lay outside the gene matches. Here the CDR3 DNA reads TGCGCCAGCAGCCAAGCGACAGGGCTTGCGGGAGGCTACACCTTC. This translates into CASSQATGLAGGYTF.

This clone was seen ten or more times. The chain links TRBV28 to TRBJ1-4; the match to TRBD1 covers 11 bases. V shed 7 bases and J 8 bases; nucleotides not matched to a gene: 6. This CDR3 contains 14 residues. Germline CDR1 and CDR2: MDHEN and SYDVKM. The DNA of the CDR3 is TGTGCCAGCACCTGGGACAGGGGGGGCGAAAAACTGTTTTTT. Its translation is CASTWDRGGEKLFF.

The rearrangement links TRBV30 to TRBJ2-5; TRBD2 agrees at 7 bases. The V gene end was trimmed by 4 bases and the J gene end by 4 bases; junction bases not matched to a gene: 3. CDR1 is GTSNPN, CDR2 SVGIG, per germline (reference sequence). The length of the CDR3 is 12 residues. The CDR3 sequence is CAWTGGGETQYF. The CDR3 DNA sequence: TGTGCCTGGACAGGCGGGGGAGAGACCCAGTACTTC.

This rearrangement joins TRBV2 to TRBJ1-4; D gene unclear. Trimming stripped 7 bases from V and 4 bases from J, with 4 bases between. Germline V gene data show CDR1 as SNHLY and CDR2 as FYNNEI. The CDR3 is 11 amino acids. CDR3 in DNA: TGTGCCAGCACCCTTAATGAAAAACTGTTTTTT. Protein sequence: CASTLNEKLFF.

This clone was counted between two and nine times. The CDR3 is CASSSTSTYGYTF. CDR3 DNA: TGTGCCAGCAGCTCAACGAGTACCTATGGCTACACCTTC. The V call is TRBV11-2, the J call TRBJ1-2; no clear D. CDR1 and CDR2 (germline): SGHAT, FQNNGV. The V end was cut by 4 bases, the J end by 4 bases, with 10 bases between. There are 13 residues in the CDR3.

This chain uses TRBV7-9 with TRBJ1-1; 7 bases agree with TRBD1. The germline gives CDR1 SEHNR, CDR2 FQNEAQ (reference sequence). This CDR3 has 14 amino acids. Trimming took 4 bases from V and 13 from J; bases not matched to a gene: 15. CDR3 DNA: TGTGCCAGCAGCTCGATACAGGGGAAAGAACCCTTTTTCTTT. This encodes CASSSIQGKEPFFF.

This clone was observed a handful of times. This chain connects TRBV7-2 to TRBJ2-6; weak D call: TRBD1 (6 bases). V lost 6 bases and J lost 0, with 9 bases in between. The germline V gene has CDR1 SGHTA and CDR2 FQGNSA. There are 15 residues in the CDR3. The CDR3 DNA follows: TGTGCCAGCAGGCCACAGGGCTCTGGGGCCAACGTCCTGACTTTC. It encodes CASRPQGSGANVLTF.

This clone showed up just a few times. The J gene is TRBJ1-1, the V gene TRBV7-2, with a possible D match to TRBD1 (5 bases). V shed 5 bases and J shed 6 bases, with 10 bases lying between them. The CDR3 extends over 12 amino acids. The germline CDR1 and CDR2 sequences are SGHTA and FQGNSA. The CDR3, as DNA: TGTGCCAGCAGCCGACAGCGCGCTGAAGCTTTCTTT. Amino acids: CASSRQRAEAFF.

The chain carries TRBV5-1 and TRBJ2-7; 9 bases are shared with TRBD2. Germline CDR1 and CDR2: SGHRS and YFSETQ. Trimming at V came to 0 bases and at J to 3 bases, leaving 4 bases not matched to a gene. This CDR3 region has 15 residues. The CDR3 nucleotides read TGCGCCAGCAGCTTGGTAGCGGGAGCCTTCTACGAGCAGTACTTC. It is translated as CASSLVAGAFYEQYF.

The chain links TRBV7-9 to TRBJ2-5; 9 bases match TRBD2. The CDR3 is 14 residues long. The J segment lost 1 base and the V segment lost 8 bases, leaving 5 bases of the junction unmatched. CDR1 is SEHNR and CDR2 is FQNEAQ in the germline V gene (reference sequence). CDR3 protein: CASGLREGQETQYF. The CDR3 bases are TGTGCCAGCGGACTGCGGGAGGGCCAAGAGACCCAGTACTTC.